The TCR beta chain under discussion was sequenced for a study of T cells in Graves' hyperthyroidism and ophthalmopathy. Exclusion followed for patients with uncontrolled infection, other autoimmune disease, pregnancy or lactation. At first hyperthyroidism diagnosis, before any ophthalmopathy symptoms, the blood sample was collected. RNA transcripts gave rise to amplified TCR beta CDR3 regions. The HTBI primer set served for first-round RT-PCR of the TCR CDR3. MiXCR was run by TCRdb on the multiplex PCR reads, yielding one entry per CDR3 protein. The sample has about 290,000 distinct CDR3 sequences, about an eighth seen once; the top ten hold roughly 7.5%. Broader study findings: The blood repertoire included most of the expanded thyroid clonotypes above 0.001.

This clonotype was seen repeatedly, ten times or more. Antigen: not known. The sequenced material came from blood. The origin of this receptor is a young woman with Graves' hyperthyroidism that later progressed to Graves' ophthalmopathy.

The CDR3 loop reads CASSVGAIAVGQYF. The CDR3 bases are TGTGCCAGCAGCGTAGGGGCGATAGCGGTTGGTCAGTACTTC. The V call is TRBV9, the J call TRBJ2-7; a possible D gene is TRBD2 (6 bases). This CDR3 region has 14 residues. The germline gives CDR1 SGDLS, CDR2 YYNGEE. V dropped 0 bases and J dropped 10 bases, with 17 bases sitting between them.